This entry lists 18 T cell receptor beta chains sequenced from one sample in a study of control samples from healthy donors and cancer patients. Assay used: immunoSEQ multiplex PCR; TCRdb lists only in-frame clones, some missing. Counted here are roughly 80,000 clones, 85% to 95% occurring once; the ten biggest clones make up about 5%. The sequenced sample consisted of blood. These TCRs come from a woman in her sixties or seventies in good health.

This clone was seen only once. V usage is TRBV6-2 or TRBV6-3 and J usage is TRBJ2-3; D remains unclear. The germline V gene has CDR1 MNHEY and CDR2 SVGEGT. V shed 3 bases and J shed 6 bases, with 7 bases lying between them. CDR3 length equals 12 residues. Written as DNA, the CDR3 is TGTGCCAGCAGTTATGTCCGCGATACGCAGTATTTT. Its translation: CASSYVRDTQYF.

J is TRBJ2-1 and V is TRBV11-2; weak D call: TRBD2 (6 bases). The CDR3 extends over 16 amino acids. CDR1 and CDR2 (germline): SGHAT, FQNNGV. V shed 0 bases and J shed 3 bases, with 12 bases lying between them. CDR3 nucleotides: TGTGCCAGCAGCTTAGATCTTGACGGGGGCTACAATGAGCAGTTCTTC. Translated, it gives CASSLDLDGGYNEQFF.

The chain joins TRBV7-2 to TRBJ2-7, with 9 bases lining up with TRBD1. After removal of 5 bases from V and 5 bases from J, the junction contained 7 bases not matched to a gene. The CDR3 covers 14 residues. Germline loops: CDR1 SGHTA, CDR2 FQGNSA. CDR3 region: CASSTIWTGDEQYF. The DNA for the CDR3 is TGTGCCAGCAGCACCATATGGACAGGGGACGAGCAGTACTTC.

The rearrangement uses TRBV5-6 and TRBJ2-7, with D possibly being TRBD1 or TRBD2 (5 bases each). CDR3 length: 11 residues. V lost 4 bases and J 6 bases, leaving 8 bases between the germline ends. Germline lookup yields CDR1 SGHDT and CDR2 YYEEEE. For the CDR3, the DNA is TGTGCCAGCAGCGGGGGTCGCGAGCAGTACTTC. Its translation is CASSGGREQYF.

This rearrangement joins TRBV7-3 to TRBJ2-3, with D perhaps TRBD2 (6 bases). Trimming took off 4 bases at V and 2 bases at J, with 10 bases between the two ends. Germline V CDR1 and CDR2: SGHTA, FQGTGA. The CDR3 spans 14 residues. CDR3 DNA: TGTGCCAGCAGCTCGCGGGACGTCACAGATACGCAGTATTTT. Translating gives CASSSRDVTDTQYF.

The chain uses TRBV7-9 and TRBJ1-1; 9 bases map to TRBD1. Trimming cost V 6 bases and J 1 base; bases outside gene matches: 15. The V gene's germline CDR1 is SEHNR and CDR2 FQNEAQ (reference sequence). The CDR3 consists of 18 residues. The CDR3 loop is CASRPERGQGVENTEAFF. CDR3 sequence (DNA): TGTGCCAGCAGACCAGAACGGGGACAGGGTGTTGAGAACACTGAAGCTTTCTTT.

J is TRBJ1-6 and V is TRBV15; D ambiguous. The germline gives CDR1 LNHNV, CDR2 YYDKDF (reference sequence). This CDR3 contains 15 residues. V lost 0 bases to trimming and J lost 7 bases, with 10 bases between them. In DNA form, the CDR3 reads TGTGCCACCAGCAGAGAAGGGTTCGGGAATTCACCCCTCCACTTT. Its translation is CATSREGFGNSPLHF.

This chain connects TRBV2 to TRBJ2-5; D unresolved. This CDR3 has 11 amino acids. Trimming left V 1 base short and J 9 bases short, with 6 bases between. Germline CDR1 and CDR2: SNHLY and FYNNEI. CDR3 in amino acids: CASSEGPPQYF. In DNA, the CDR3 is TGTGCCAGCAGTGAAGGGCCCCCCCAGTACTTC. Looking up the rest from reference TRBV2 and TRBJ2-5 gives the full variable domain: EPEVTQTPSHQVTQMGQEVILRCVPISNHLYFYWYRQILGQKVEFLVSFYNNEISEKSEIFDDQFSVERPDGSNFTLKIRSTKLEDSAMYFCASSEGPPQYFGPGTRLLVL.

V gene TRBV24-1 combines with J gene TRBJ2-5; 11 positions agree with TRBD1. V lost 3 bases, J lost 6 bases, and 5 bases stayed unmatched. The CDR3 spans 15 residues. Per germline, CDR1 KGHDR and CDR2 SFDVKD. The CDR3 DNA sequence: TGTGCCACCAGTGATCCTGGGACAGGGGGGCAGACCCAGTACTTC. It translates to CATSDPGTGGQTQYF.

This rearrangement joins TRBV9 to TRBJ2-1; 12 bases line up with TRBD2. The CDR3 extends over 15 amino acids. Unmatched junction bases numbered 4, after V lost 0 bases and J lost 9 bases. The V gene's germline CDR1 is SGDLS and CDR2 YYNGEE. In DNA, the CDR3 is TGTGCCAGCAGCGTAGGACTAGCGGGAGCGGGTGAGCAGTTCTTC. This codes for CASSVGLAGAGEQFF.

The chain carries TRBV28 and TRBJ1-1; perhaps TRBD1 as D (5 bases). The germline V gene encodes CDR1 MDHEN and CDR2 SYDVKM. V dropped 6 bases and J dropped 3 bases, with 14 bases sitting between them. The CDR3 contains 14 residues. For the CDR3, the DNA is TGTGCCAGCAGACCTACGGGACTGGACACTGAAGCTTTCTTT. Translated: CASRPTGLDTEAFF.

Turning to this clone: The same CDR3 arises from other DNA sequences in this sample as well. J is TRBJ2-7 and V is TRBV5-1; no firm D call. Looked up from germline, CDR1 is SGHRS and CDR2 is YFSETQ. V gave up 4 bases and J gave up 4 bases, with 9 bases separating them. The CDR3 sequence is 12 residues long. CDR3 loop: CASSPGSYEQYF. Written as DNA, the CDR3 is TGCGCCAGCAGCCCCGGGTCATACGAGCAGTACTTC.

This rearrangement joins TRBV4-3 to TRBJ2-1; 7 bases match TRBD2. This CDR3 comprises 18 residues. The junction had 10 bases not matched to a gene; V was cut back by 1 base and J by 1 base. Germline-derived CDR1 and CDR2 are LGHNA and YSLEER. This chain's CDR3 is CASSQGRGSPRSYNEQFF. Here the CDR3 DNA reads TGCGCCAGCAGCCAAGGTCGCGGGAGCCCCCGATCCTACAATGAGCAGTTCTTC.

This sequence joins TRBV28 and TRBJ2-1; 10 bases match TRBD2. With 3 bases clipped from V and 6 bases from J, the junction kept 8 bases outside the gene matches. Germline V gene data show CDR1 as MDHEN and CDR2 as SYDVKM. This CDR3 has 16 residues. CDR3 region: CASSLASGSTINEQFF. In DNA, the CDR3 is TGTGCCAGCAGTTTGGCTAGCGGGAGTACTATCAATGAGCAGTTCTTC.

This sequence joins TRBV4-2 and TRBJ1-5; 7 positions match TRBD1. This CDR3 has 14 amino acids. Germline trimming cut 5 bases from V and 4 bases from J; bases unmatched to any gene: 5. Germline-derived CDR1 and CDR2 are LGHNA and YNFKEQ. The CDR3 spells CASSSLQGNQPQHF. The CDR3 DNA sequence: TGTGCCAGCAGCTCCCTACAGGGGAATCAGCCCCAGCATTTT.

The rearrangement joins TRBV2 to TRBJ1-1; D unresolved. CDR1 and CDR2 (germline): SNHLY, FYNNEI. This CDR3 comprises 14 residues. The V end was cut by 3 bases, the J end by 0 bases, with 8 bases between. The CDR3 here is CASSDFRLNTEAFF. The CDR3 DNA sequence: TGTGCCAGCAGTGATTTCCGGTTGAACACTGAAGCTTTCTTT.

The rearrangement links TRBV28 to TRBJ1-5; D is undetermined. V dropped 5 bases and J dropped 0 bases, with 17 bases sitting between them. Germline CDR1 reads MDHEN; CDR2 reads SYDVKM. The CDR3 is made up of 17 amino acids. DNA for the CDR3: TGTGCCAGCAGTCGCGTCCCGGAGGGCTATAGCAATCAGCCCCAGCATTTT. Translated, it gives CASSRVPEGYSNQPQHF.

This rearrangement joins TRBV9 to TRBJ1-1, with D hard to call. Germline CDR1 is SGDLS and CDR2 is YYNGEE. With 4 bases removed from V and 11 bases from J, the gap between germline ends came to 21 bases. This CDR3 region has 14 residues. CDR3 DNA: TGTGCCAGCAGCTCCATCGGACTGCTATCCGGGGCTTTCTTT. It encodes CASSSIGLLSGAFF. The full variable domain, in which reference TRBV9 and TRBJ1-1 provide the parts outside the CDR3, is DSGVTQTPKHLITATGQRVTLRCSPRSGDLSVYWYQQSLDQGLQFLIQYYNGEERAKGNILERFSAQQFPDLHSELNLSSLELGDSALYFCASSSIGLLSGAFFGQGTRLTVV.